The rows below give T cell receptor beta chains drawn from one sample of a study of molecular identifiers for immune sequencing clone quantification. TCRdb analysed the PCR reads with MiXCR anew, one entry per CDR3 protein. This sample has about 640,000 distinct CDR3 sequences, with about 20% found just once. Source material: naive CD8+ T cells from blood, with Jurkat cell RNA spiked in. All receptors derive from a human donor in good health. Some libraries in this study had Jurkat cell RNA spiked in. Both conserved end residues are part of each CDR3. Each record gives: CDR3 length, D gene, clone size, V gene, J gene, CDR3 DNA, CDR3 protein. The D gene is left open where the match is weak. Size values are once, few and many counts, or a class for expanded clones, and some rows have none.

len: 18
d_gene: TRBD2
abundance: .
v_gene: TRBV18
j_gene: TRBJ2-1
CDR3nt: TGTGCCAGCTCACACTGGACAGCTAGCGGGAGGTACTACAATGAGCAGTTCTTC
CDR3aa: CASSHWTASGRYYNEQFF

len: 17
d_gene: TRBD1
abundance: many
v_gene: TRBV5-1
j_gene: TRBJ2-2
CDR3nt: TGCGCCAGCAGCCCTGCGGGCCAGGGGGCGTTTTCCGGGGAGCTGTTTTTT
CDR3aa: CASSPAGQGAFSGELFF

len: 15
d_gene: TRBD2
abundance: many
v_gene: TRBV2
j_gene: TRBJ2-2
CDR3nt: TGTGCCAGCAGTGCCTCGGGGGGACTCACCGGGGAGCTGTTTTTT
CDR3aa: CASSASGGLTGELFF

len: 15
d_gene: .
abundance: .
v_gene: TRBV21-1
j_gene: TRBJ1-3
CDR3nt: TGTGCCAGCAGCAACTTACAGGTCTCTGGAAACACCATATATTTT
CDR3aa: CASSNLQVSGNTIYF

len: 12
d_gene: .
abundance: many
v_gene: TRBV24-1
j_gene: TRBJ2-7
CDR3nt: TGTGCCACCAGTGATTTAGAGGGTCGGCAGTACTTC
CDR3aa: CATSDLEGRQYF

len: 13
d_gene: .
abundance: .
v_gene: TRBV27
j_gene: TRBJ2-7
CDR3nt: TGTGCCAGCAGCGCCGACCTAGGGTACGAGCAGTACTTC
CDR3aa: CASSADLGYEQYF

len: 16
d_gene: .
abundance: .
v_gene: TRBV4-3
j_gene: TRBJ2-7
CDR3nt: TGCGCCAGCAGCCAAGATTTCGGCGCAGCAGGCTACGAGCAGTACTTC
CDR3aa: CASSQDFGAAGYEQYF

len: 14
d_gene: .
abundance: many
v_gene: TRBV12-3/TRBV12-4
j_gene: TRBJ2-7
CDR3nt: TGTGCCAGCAGTTTAGGGACTCAACACCCGGGGCAGTACTTC
CDR3aa: CASSLGTQHPGQYF

len: 14
d_gene: .
abundance: many
v_gene: TRBV5-1
j_gene: TRBJ2-7
CDR3nt: TGCGCCAGCAGCTCGACAGGATCACCCTACGAGCAGTACTTC
CDR3aa: CASSSTGSPYEQYF

len: 17
d_gene: TRBD1
abundance: few
v_gene: TRBV27
j_gene: TRBJ2-3
CDR3nt: TGTGCCAGCAGTTTATTGACAGGGCCGCACGGGGCGGATACGCAGTATTTT
CDR3aa: CASSLLTGPHGADTQYF

len: 14
d_gene: .
abundance: .
v_gene: TRBV19
j_gene: TRBJ1-5
CDR3nt: TGTGCCAGTAGTATTGACACCCGAAATCAGCCCCAGCATTTT
CDR3aa: CASSIDTRNQPQHF

len: 18
d_gene: TRBD2
abundance: many
v_gene: TRBV7-6
j_gene: TRBJ2-5
CDR3nt: TGTGCCAGCAGCCCCCGCTTTTTGAGCGGGGGACCGCAAGAGACCCAGTACTTC
CDR3aa: CASSPRFLSGGPQETQYF

len: 14
d_gene: .
abundance: .
v_gene: TRBV6-5
j_gene: TRBJ1-5
CDR3nt: TGTGCCAGCAGTTACTCGTCGGGGAATCAGCCCCAGCATTTT
CDR3aa: CASSYSSGNQPQHF

len: 13
d_gene: .
abundance: few
v_gene: TRBV30
j_gene: TRBJ1-1
CDR3nt: TGTGCCTGGAGTTCGGACAGTTACACTGAAGCTTTCTTT
CDR3aa: CAWSSDSYTEAFF

len: 13
d_gene: .
abundance: .
v_gene: TRBV11-3
j_gene: TRBJ2-3
CDR3nt: TGTGCCAGCAGTGATACGTTTGGAGATACGCAGTGTTTT
CDR3aa: CASSDTFGDTQCF

len: 11
d_gene: .
abundance: many
v_gene: TRBV30
j_gene: TRBJ2-1
CDR3nt: TGTGCCTGGAGTGTAGGGACCTTCCAGTTCTTC
CDR3aa: CAWSVGTFQFF

len: 15
d_gene: .
abundance: .
v_gene: TRBV19
j_gene: TRBJ2-7
CDR3nt: TGTGCCAGTAGTATGGGAATAGGGGTAGACTACGAGCAGTACTTC
CDR3aa: CASSMGIGVDYEQYF

len: 15
d_gene: TRBD2
abundance: .
v_gene: TRBV6-2/TRBV6-3
j_gene: TRBJ2-4
CDR3nt: TGTGCCAGCAGTGAACTAGCGTGGGAAGAAAACATTCAGTACTTC
CDR3aa: CASSELAWEENIQYF

len: 12
d_gene: TRBD1
abundance: .
v_gene: TRBV29-1
j_gene: TRBJ1-1
CDR3nt: TGCAGCGCCCTGACAGGGAGCACTGAAGCTTTCTTT
CDR3aa: CSALTGSTEAFF

len: 13
d_gene: .
abundance: .
v_gene: TRBV19
j_gene: TRBJ2-3
CDR3nt: TGTGCCACCAAGATCTACTCGGCAGATACGCAGTATTTT
CDR3aa: CATKIYSADTQYF

len: 18
d_gene: .
abundance: few
v_gene: TRBV24-1
j_gene: TRBJ2-2
CDR3nt: TGTGCCACCAGTGATTCAATGACCCCAAATATCAACACCGGGGAGCTGTTTTTT
CDR3aa: CATSDSMTPNINTGELFF

len: 18
d_gene: TRBD1
abundance: many
v_gene: TRBV28
j_gene: TRBJ1-5
CDR3nt: TGTGCCAGCAGTTTACTATTGGGGACAGGGAAAATCAATCAGCCCCAGCATTTT
CDR3aa: CASSLLLGTGKINQPQHF

len: 15
d_gene: .
abundance: .
v_gene: TRBV7-9
j_gene: TRBJ2-7
CDR3nt: TGTGCCAGCAGCTTCTTGGTCAGGGGATTAAACGAGCAGTACTTC
CDR3aa: CASSFLVRGLNEQYF

len: 14
d_gene: TRBD1
abundance: once
v_gene: TRBV19
j_gene: TRBJ2-1
CDR3nt: TGTGCCAGTAGTAACTCCGGGACAGGTAATGAGCAGTTCTTC
CDR3aa: CASSNSGTGNEQFF

len: 14
d_gene: .
abundance: .
v_gene: TRBV5-1
j_gene: TRBJ2-2
CDR3nt: TGCGCCAGCAGCACCGACCGCTACACCGGGGAGCTGTTTTTT
CDR3aa: CASSTDRYTGELFF

len: 16
d_gene: TRBD2
abundance: .
v_gene: TRBV14
j_gene: TRBJ2-7
CDR3nt: TGTGCCAGCAGCCAAATGGCTAGCGGGGCTTTCTACGAGCAGTACTTC
CDR3aa: CASSQMASGAFYEQYF

len: 14
d_gene: .
abundance: many
v_gene: TRBV7-2
j_gene: TRBJ1-1
CDR3nt: TGTGCCAGCAGCTTAGCAGGCGCGGGCACTGAAGCTTTCTTT
CDR3aa: CASSLAGAGTEAFF

len: 16
d_gene: .
abundance: .
v_gene: TRBV27
j_gene: TRBJ1-2
CDR3nt: TGTGCCACCCACCCGTCCTCGGTGGGGACTTGGTATGGCTACACCTTC
CDR3aa: CATHPSSVGTWYGYTF

len: 15
d_gene: .
abundance: many
v_gene: TRBV7-2
j_gene: TRBJ2-3
CDR3nt: TGTGCCAGCAGCGACATGGGGCCGGGCACAGATACGCAGTATTTT
CDR3aa: CASSDMGPGTDTQYF

len: 17
d_gene: TRBD2
abundance: .
v_gene: TRBV9
j_gene: TRBJ2-3
CDR3nt: TGTGCCAGCAGCGTCGGGGGGGGGCGGGGAGCCACAGATACGCAGTATTTT
CDR3aa: CASSVGGGRGATDTQYF

len: 13
d_gene: .
abundance: few
v_gene: TRBV7-9
j_gene: TRBJ1-5
CDR3nt: TGTGCCAGCAGCTTAGCGTACGGGGAGCCCCAGCATTTT
CDR3aa: CASSLAYGEPQHF

len: 12
d_gene: .
abundance: .
v_gene: TRBV19
j_gene: TRBJ1-5
CDR3nt: TGTGCCAGTAGTATTTTCGGGTCGCCCCAGCATTTT
CDR3aa: CASSIFGSPQHF

len: 17
d_gene: TRBD1
abundance: .
v_gene: TRBV6-2/TRBV6-3
j_gene: TRBJ2-7
CDR3nt: TGTGCCAGCAGTCGAACCCCTGGGGCAGGGGGTCCCTACGAGCAGTACTTC
CDR3aa: CASSRTPGAGGPYEQYF

len: 13
d_gene: .
abundance: many
v_gene: TRBV2
j_gene: TRBJ1-2
CDR3nt: TGTGCCAGCAGCGTTAGAGCTAACTATGGCTACACCTTC
CDR3aa: CASSVRANYGYTF

len: 14
d_gene: .
abundance: many
v_gene: TRBV7-9
j_gene: TRBJ2-5
CDR3nt: TGTGCCAGCAGCCCCGGGGCGGCCCAAGAGACCCAGTACTTC
CDR3aa: CASSPGAAQETQYF

len: 16
d_gene: .
abundance: .
v_gene: TRBV7-3
j_gene: TRBJ2-6
CDR3nt: TGTGCCAGCAGTCCTACCAAGGGGTCTGGGGCCAACGTCCTGACTTTC
CDR3aa: CASSPTKGSGANVLTF

len: 14
d_gene: .
abundance: few
v_gene: TRBV2
j_gene: TRBJ2-5
CDR3nt: TGTGCCAGCAGTGAAACGGCGTCTCAAGAGACCCAGTACTTC
CDR3aa: CASSETASQETQYF

len: 14
d_gene: .
abundance: .
v_gene: TRBV7-9
j_gene: TRBJ1-2
CDR3nt: TGTGCCAGCAGCTTCACCGCCGATATCTATGGCTACACCTTC
CDR3aa: CASSFTADIYGYTF

len: 15
d_gene: .
abundance: .
v_gene: TRBV5-4
j_gene: TRBJ2-7
CDR3nt: TGTGCCAGCCGGGGGTCTTTGGGGGGTCGGAACGAGCAGTACTTC
CDR3aa: CASRGSLGGRNEQYF

len: 13
d_gene: .
abundance: few
v_gene: TRBV19
j_gene: TRBJ2-1
CDR3nt: TGTGCCAGTAGTATAGGTAGGGTAGGGGAGCAGTTCTTC
CDR3aa: CASSIGRVGEQFF

len: 15
d_gene: TRBD2
abundance: many
v_gene: TRBV7-9
j_gene: TRBJ2-7
CDR3nt: TGTGCCAGCAGCCGGGGGGTAGCGGGAGTCCACGAGCAGTACTTC
CDR3aa: CASSRGVAGVHEQYF

len: 15
d_gene: TRBD2
abundance: few
v_gene: TRBV3-1
j_gene: TRBJ2-7
CDR3nt: TGTGCCAGCAGCCATTCCGGGACTAGCGGGAGTGGGCAGTACTTC
CDR3aa: CASSHSGTSGSGQYF

len: 18
d_gene: TRBD1
abundance: many
v_gene: TRBV5-1
j_gene: TRBJ2-3
CDR3nt: TGCGCCAGCAGCTTGGCCTATGGGACAGTCGGAATCACAGATACGCAGTATTTT
CDR3aa: CASSLAYGTVGITDTQYF

len: 16
d_gene: TRBD2
abundance: many
v_gene: TRBV4-2
j_gene: TRBJ2-7
CDR3nt: TGTGCCAGCAGCCAGGAGACTAGCGGTTCTTCCTACGAGCAGTACTTC
CDR3aa: CASSQETSGSSYEQYF

len: 14
d_gene: .
abundance: few
v_gene: TRBV30
j_gene: TRBJ2-3
CDR3nt: TGTGCCTGGAGGACGGGTTTTGGCACAGATACGCAGTATTTT
CDR3aa: CAWRTGFGTDTQYF

len: 15
d_gene: .
abundance: few
v_gene: TRBV30
j_gene: TRBJ1-3
CDR3nt: TGTGCCTGGAGTTACACCCAGGGTATTGGAAACACCATATATTTT
CDR3aa: CAWSYTQGIGNTIYF

len: 16
d_gene: TRBD2
abundance: many
v_gene: TRBV7-2
j_gene: TRBJ2-3
CDR3nt: TGTGCCAGCAGCTTCCTAGCGGGCCTAGGCACAGATACGCAGTATTTT
CDR3aa: CASSFLAGLGTDTQYF

len: 15
d_gene: TRBD2
abundance: many
v_gene: TRBV6-2/TRBV6-3
j_gene: TRBJ2-1
CDR3nt: TGTGCCAGCACCCGGAGCGGGAGCGCCTACAATGAGCAGTTCTTC
CDR3aa: CASTRSGSAYNEQFF

len: 13
d_gene: .
abundance: few
v_gene: TRBV30
j_gene: TRBJ1-2
CDR3nt: TGTGCCTGGTCTTACCGGGTATACTATGGCTACACCTTC
CDR3aa: CAWSYRVYYGYTF

len: 13
d_gene: TRBD1
abundance: many
v_gene: TRBV6-5
j_gene: TRBJ1-2
CDR3nt: TGTGCCAGCAGTTACGGACAGGCGGCTGGCTACACCTTC
CDR3aa: CASSYGQAAGYTF

len: 17
d_gene: TRBD1
abundance: many
v_gene: TRBV7-9
j_gene: TRBJ2-1
CDR3nt: TGTGCCAGCAGCTTAGCACCCTTTTTGACAGGGGCCGGTGAGCAGTTCTTC
CDR3aa: CASSLAPFLTGAGEQFF

len: 13
d_gene: .
abundance: many
v_gene: TRBV4-3
j_gene: TRBJ2-3
CDR3nt: TGCGCCAGCAGCCAGTCCCGGGCAGATACGCAGTATTTT
CDR3aa: CASSQSRADTQYF

len: 15
d_gene: .
abundance: many
v_gene: TRBV7-2
j_gene: TRBJ1-3
CDR3nt: TGTGCCAGCAGACTAGGACAGCTGTCTGGAAACACCATATATTTT
CDR3aa: CASRLGQLSGNTIYF

len: 13
d_gene: .
abundance: many
v_gene: TRBV9
j_gene: TRBJ2-2
CDR3nt: TGTGCCAGCAGCTTCACAGGGAACGGGGAGCTGTTTTTT
CDR3aa: CASSFTGNGELFF

len: 18
d_gene: TRBD2
abundance: few
v_gene: TRBV13
j_gene: TRBJ2-2
CDR3nt: TGTGCCAGCAGCTTCGGACTAGCGGGAGACTCTGGCACCGGGGAGCTGTTTTTT
CDR3aa: CASSFGLAGDSGTGELFF

len: 13
d_gene: .
abundance: .
v_gene: TRBV27
j_gene: TRBJ2-5
CDR3nt: TGTGCCAGCAGTTTAAACGCTTTGGAGACCCAGTACTTC
CDR3aa: CASSLNALETQYF

len: 13
d_gene: .
abundance: many
v_gene: TRBV12-5
j_gene: TRBJ2-3
CDR3nt: TGTGCTAGTGGTTTGGCCACTTCAGATACGCAGTATTTT
CDR3aa: CASGLATSDTQYF